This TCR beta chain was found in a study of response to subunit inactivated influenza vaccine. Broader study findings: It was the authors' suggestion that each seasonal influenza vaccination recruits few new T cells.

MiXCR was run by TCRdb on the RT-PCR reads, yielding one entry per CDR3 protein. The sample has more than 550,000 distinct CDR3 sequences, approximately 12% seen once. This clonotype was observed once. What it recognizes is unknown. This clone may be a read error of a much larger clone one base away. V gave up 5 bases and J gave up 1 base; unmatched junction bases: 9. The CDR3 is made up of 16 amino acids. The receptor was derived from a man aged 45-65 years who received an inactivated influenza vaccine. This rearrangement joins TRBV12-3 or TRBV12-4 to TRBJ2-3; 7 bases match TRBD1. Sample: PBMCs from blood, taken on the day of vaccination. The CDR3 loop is CASSSIQGSGTDTQYF. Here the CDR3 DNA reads TGTGCCAGCAGTAGCATACAGGGGTCGGGCACAGATACGCAGTATTTT.